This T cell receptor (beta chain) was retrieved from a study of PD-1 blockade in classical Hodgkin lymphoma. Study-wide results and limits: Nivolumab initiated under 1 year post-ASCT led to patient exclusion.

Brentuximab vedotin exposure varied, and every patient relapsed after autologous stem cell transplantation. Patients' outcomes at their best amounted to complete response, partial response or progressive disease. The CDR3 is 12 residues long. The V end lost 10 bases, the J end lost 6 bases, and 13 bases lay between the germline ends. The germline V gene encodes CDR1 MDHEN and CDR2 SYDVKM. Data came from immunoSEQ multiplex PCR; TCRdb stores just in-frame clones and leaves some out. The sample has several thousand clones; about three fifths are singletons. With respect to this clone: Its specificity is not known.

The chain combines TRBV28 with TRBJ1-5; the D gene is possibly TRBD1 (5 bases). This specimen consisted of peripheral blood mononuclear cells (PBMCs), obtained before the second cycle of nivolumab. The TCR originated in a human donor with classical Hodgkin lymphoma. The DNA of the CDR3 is TGTGCCACCAACCTAGGGGTTCAGCCCCAGCATTTT. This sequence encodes CATNLGVQPQHF.